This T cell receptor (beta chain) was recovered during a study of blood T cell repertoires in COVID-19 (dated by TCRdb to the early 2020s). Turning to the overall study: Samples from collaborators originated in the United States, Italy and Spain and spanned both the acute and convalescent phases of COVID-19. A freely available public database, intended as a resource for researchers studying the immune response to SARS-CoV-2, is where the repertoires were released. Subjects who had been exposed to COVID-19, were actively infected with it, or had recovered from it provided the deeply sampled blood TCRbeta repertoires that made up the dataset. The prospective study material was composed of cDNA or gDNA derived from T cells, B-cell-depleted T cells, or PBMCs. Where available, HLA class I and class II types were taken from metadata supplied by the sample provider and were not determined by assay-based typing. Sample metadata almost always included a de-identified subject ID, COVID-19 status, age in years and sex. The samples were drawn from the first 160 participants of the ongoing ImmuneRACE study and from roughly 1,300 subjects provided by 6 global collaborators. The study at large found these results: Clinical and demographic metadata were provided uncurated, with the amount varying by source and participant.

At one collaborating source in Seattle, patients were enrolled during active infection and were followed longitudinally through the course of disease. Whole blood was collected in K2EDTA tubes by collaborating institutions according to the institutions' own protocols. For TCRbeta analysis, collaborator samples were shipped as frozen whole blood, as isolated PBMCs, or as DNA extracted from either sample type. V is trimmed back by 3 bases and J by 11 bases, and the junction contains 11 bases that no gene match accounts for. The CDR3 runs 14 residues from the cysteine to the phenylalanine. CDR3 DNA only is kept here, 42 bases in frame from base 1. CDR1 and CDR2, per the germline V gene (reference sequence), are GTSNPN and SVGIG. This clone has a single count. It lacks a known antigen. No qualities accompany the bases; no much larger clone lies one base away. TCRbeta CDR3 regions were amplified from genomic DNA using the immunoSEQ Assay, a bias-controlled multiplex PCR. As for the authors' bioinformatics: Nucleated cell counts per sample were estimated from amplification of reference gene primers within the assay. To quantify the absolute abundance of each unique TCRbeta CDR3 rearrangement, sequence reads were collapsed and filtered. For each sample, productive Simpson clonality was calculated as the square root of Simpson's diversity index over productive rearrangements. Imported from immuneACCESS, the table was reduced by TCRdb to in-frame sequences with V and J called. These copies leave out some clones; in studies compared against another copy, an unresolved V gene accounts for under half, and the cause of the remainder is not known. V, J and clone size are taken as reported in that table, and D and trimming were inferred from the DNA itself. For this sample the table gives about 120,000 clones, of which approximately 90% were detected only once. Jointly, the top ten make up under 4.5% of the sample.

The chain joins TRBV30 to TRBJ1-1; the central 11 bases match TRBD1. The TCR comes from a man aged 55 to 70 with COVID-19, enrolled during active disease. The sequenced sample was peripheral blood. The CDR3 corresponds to CAWSWGQGVGRAFF. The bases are TGTGCCTGGAGCTGGGGACAGGGGGTAGGGAGGGCTTTCTTT.